Sequencing of this T cell receptor beta chain was carried out in a study of blood T cell repertoires in COVID-19. Study-level information: Sources were T cells, B-cell-depleted T cells, or PBMCs; the material itself was cDNA or gDNA.

Trimming removed 2 bases from V and 1 base from J, with 9 bases in between. This CDR3 spans 15 amino acids. Germline assignment: CDR1 SGHTA and CDR2 FQGNSA. The repertoire was sequenced with immunoSEQ multiplex PCR; TCRdb's copy has only in-frame clones and lacks some. The sample consists of nearly 200,000 clones, 70% to 90% of them appearing once. A few counts support this clone. The V call is TRBV7-2, the J call TRBJ1-5; D unclear. This receptor was taken from a woman aged 65 to 85 with active or convalescent COVID-19. The specimen sequenced was peripheral blood. CDR3 protein: CASSLNVHSNQPQHF. The CDR3 DNA reads TGTGCCAGCAGCTTAAATGTACACAGCAATCAGCCCCAGCATTTT.